The 29 T cell receptor beta chains below come from one sample, sequenced in a study of T-cell memory formation after mild COVID-19. TCRdb processed the 5' RACE reads anew with MiXCR; each CDR3 protein has one entry. The table includes 130,000 to 150,000 distinct CDR3 sequences, roughly 6.3% detected once. Source material: PBMCs or a T cell subset sorted from them (not recorded which). The receptors were gathered from an adult woman who had mild COVID-19 (a few samples of this study predate the infection). Cell type and time point are not known.

This clonotype was detected only a few times. V is TRBV7-2 and J is TRBJ1-2; D not resolved. From germline, CDR1 is SGHTA and CDR2 FQGNSA. V was cut by 5 bases and J by 7 bases, with 8 bases left in between. This CDR3 has 11 amino acids. The CDR3, as DNA: TGTGCCAGCAGCCCAACTGGTGGCTACACCTTC. Its protein is CASSPTGGYTF. Supplemented by reference TRBV7-2 and TRBJ1-2, the full variable domain reads GAGVSQSPSNKVTEKGKDVELRCDPISGHTALYWYRQSLGQGLEFLIYFQGNSAPDKSGLPSDRFSAERTGGSVSTLTIQRTQQEDSAVYLCASSPTGGYTFGSGTRLTVV.

This clonotype was counted ten times or more. The V gene is TRBV5-5, the J gene TRBJ2-5; 7 nucleotides agree with TRBD2. This CDR3 has 14 amino acids. V shed 4 bases and J 4 bases; nucleotides not matched to a gene: 7. The V gene's germline CDR1 is SGHKS and CDR2 YYEKEE (reference sequence). DNA for the CDR3: TGTGCCAGCAGCCTGTTGACTAGCACAGAGACCCAGTACTTC. This sequence encodes CASSLLTSTETQYF.

CDR3: CASSPPDSPYTQYF. The CDR3 coding sequence is TGTGCCAGCTCACCACCAGACTCCCCCTATACGCAGTATTTT. The V gene is TRBV18, the J gene TRBJ2-3; no clear D gene. Germline V gene sequence: CDR1 KGHSH, CDR2 LQKENI. Trimming cost V 0 bases and J 7 bases, with 11 bases left between them. CDR3 length: 14 residues.

This chain links TRBV6-2 or TRBV6-3 with TRBJ2-7; D may be TRBD1 or TRBD2 (5 bases each). The germline V gene has CDR1 MNHEY and CDR2 SVGEGT. There are 14 residues in the CDR3. V lost 6 bases and J 4 bases, leaving 16 bases between the germline ends. CDR3: CASRPGTNTYEQYF. CDR3 bases: TGTGCCAGCAGACCCGGGACCAACACTTACGAGCAGTACTTC.

This clonotype was seen ten or more times. The chain joins TRBV7-2 to TRBJ2-1; 12 nucleotides match TRBD2. There are 15 residues in the CDR3. Looked up from germline, CDR1 is SGHTA and CDR2 is FQGNSA. V lost 5 bases, J lost 7 bases, and 6 bases stayed unmatched. The CDR3 DNA reads TGTGCCAGCAGCCCCGGGACTAGCGGGTTGAATGAGCAGTTCTTC. Protein: CASSPGTSGLNEQFF.

The chain couples TRBV7-9 to TRBJ1-1; no clear D. CDR3 length: 14 residues. Between the trimmed V and J ends, which lost 2 bases and 2 bases, there was a span of 9 bases. The germline V gene has CDR1 SEHNR and CDR2 FQNEAQ (reference sequence). In nucleotides, the CDR3 is TGTGCCAGCAGCTTAATGGGGAGCAACACTGAAGCTTTCTTT. Translating gives CASSLMGSNTEAFF. The full variable domain, its missing parts supplied by reference TRBV7-9 and TRBJ1-1, is DTGVSQNPRHKITKRGQNVTFRCDPISEHNRLYWYRQTLGQGPEFLTYFQNEAQLEKSRLLSDRFSAERPKGSFSTLEIQRTEQGDSAMYLCASSLMGSNTEAFFGQGTRLTVV.

This clonotype appeared many times. The V call is TRBV4-2, the J call TRBJ2-2; 10 bases line up with TRBD2. CDR3 length: 15 residues. Trimming cost V 2 bases and J 3 bases; bases outside gene matches: 0. Germline V gives CDR1 LGHNA, CDR2 YNFKEQ. CDR3 sequence: CASSQLAGDTGELFF. DNA for the CDR3: TGTGCCAGCAGCCAACTAGCGGGGGACACCGGGGAGCTGTTTTTT.

This clonotype was counted ten times or more. The chain has TRBV29-1 and TRBJ1-1; 7 positions agree with TRBD1. Germline assignment: CDR1 SQVTM and CDR2 ANQGSEA. CDR3 length: 12 residues. The J segment lost 6 bases and the V segment lost 7 bases, leaving 8 bases of the junction unmatched. CDR3 in amino acids: CSAVRGEAEAFF. CDR3 in DNA: TGCAGCGCGGTCAGGGGGGAGGCTGAAGCTTTCTTT.

This clonotype was detected many times. This chain connects TRBV29-1 to TRBJ1-1, with D perhaps TRBD1 (6 bases). CDR3 length equals 12 residues. V was cut by 3 bases and J by 7 bases, with 12 bases left in between. Germline lookup yields CDR1 SQVTM and CDR2 ANQGSEA. As DNA, the CDR3 is TGCAGCGTTGATCGGGGGGCTGTTGAAGCTTTCTTT. Translation gives CSVDRGAVEAFF.

This clonotype has more than one count but fewer than ten. This chain links TRBV12-3 or TRBV12-4 with TRBJ1-1; D ambiguous. The V gene lost 0 bases and the J gene lost 11 bases, with 10 bases spanning the gap. The CDR3 has 12 amino acids. The CDR3 sequence is CASSLARGRAFF. The CDR3 DNA sequence: TGTGCCAGCAGTTTAGCGCGAGGGAGGGCTTTCTTT.

Ten or more counts support this clonotype. The chain combines TRBV12-3 or TRBV12-4 with TRBJ2-2; no clear D gene. The CDR3 spans 11 residues. The V end was cut by 7 bases, the J end by 6 bases, with 6 bases between. This CDR3 is CASNAPGELFF. For the CDR3, the DNA is TGTGCCAGCAACGCCCCCGGGGAGCTGTTTTTT.

J is TRBJ1-3 and V is TRBV20-1; 9 bases are a match to TRBD1. The CDR3 runs to 14 residues. The V segment lost 6 bases and the J segment 4 bases; nucleotides outside the gene matches: 7. CDR1 is DFQATT, CDR2 SNEGSKA, per germline (reference sequence). The CDR3 coding sequence is TGCAGTGCCACCGGACAGGGGACAGGAAACACCATATATTTT. This codes for CSATGQGTGNTIYF.

This clonotype was seen many times. The chain joins TRBV7-2 to TRBJ2-5; the D is unclear. Trimming took off 0 bases at V and 7 bases at J, with 9 bases between the two ends. This CDR3 is built from 13 residues. CDR1 SGHTA and CDR2 FQGNSA come from the germline V gene. In DNA form, the CDR3 reads TGTGCCAGCAGCTTAGCCGTTACCGGGACCCAGTACTTC. This translates into CASSLAVTGTQYF. The variable domain in full, completed from reference TRBV7-2 and TRBJ2-5, reads GAGVSQSPSNKVTEKGKDVELRCDPISGHTALYWYRQSLGQGLEFLIYFQGNSAPDKSGLPSDRFSAERTGGSVSTLTIQRTQQEDSAVYLCASSLAVTGTQYFGPGTRLLVL.

The sample holds a few counts of this clonotype. The rearrangement links TRBV4-1 to TRBJ2-1, with TRBD2 identical over 13 bases. The CDR3 extends over 15 amino acids. The germline CDR1 and CDR2 sequences are MGHRA and YSYEKL. V was pared by 1 base and J by 8 bases, with 2 bases of the junction left unmatched. CDR3 amino acids: CASSQGGLAGYEQFF. The CDR3 nucleotides read TGCGCCAGCAGCCAAGGGGGACTAGCGGGGTATGAGCAGTTCTTC.

This clonotype was observed many times. The rearrangement joins TRBV3-1 to TRBJ2-7; D is ambiguous. Germline V gene lookup returns CDR1 LGHDT and CDR2 YNNKEL (reference sequence). Trimming left V 4 bases short and J 2 bases short, with 12 bases between. The CDR3 covers 14 residues. The CDR3, as DNA: TGTGCCAGCAGCCCTCGAGACCAACCCTACGAGCAGTACTTC. Its translation: CASSPRDQPYEQYF.

The chain uses TRBV4-1 and TRBJ1-5, with D unresolved. The CDR3 is made up of 14 amino acids. Germline lookup yields CDR1 MGHRA and CDR2 YSYEKL. V was pared by 1 base and J by 5 bases, with 9 bases between. DNA for the CDR3: TGCGCCAGCAGCCAAGTACGCAACTATCAGCCCCAGCATTTT. Amino acid sequence: CASSQVRNYQPQHF.

This chain links TRBV7-9 with TRBJ2-7; a weak D match, TRBD2 (5 bases). CDR3 length: 12 amino acids. From germline, CDR1 is SEHNR and CDR2 FQNEAQ (reference sequence). The V and J ends lost 8 bases and 7 bases respectively, with 15 bases between them. CDR3 region: CASSGPPGEQYF. The DNA of the CDR3 is TGTGCCAGCTCTGGACCACCGGGGGAGCAGTACTTC.

This clonotype was observed a handful of times. V is TRBV29-1 and J is TRBJ2-6; possibly TRBD1 for D (6 bases). Germline assignment: CDR1 SQVTM and CDR2 ANQGSEA. The V and J ends lost 6 bases and 0 bases respectively, with 9 bases between them. The CDR3 extends over 14 amino acids. The CDR3 sequence: CSVLGGSGANVLTF. CDR3 nucleotide sequence: TGCAGCGTATTAGGGGGCTCTGGGGCCAACGTCCTGACTTTC.

The sample holds a few counts of this clonotype. CDR3: CASSYEGTTRETQYF. CDR3 DNA: TGTGCCAGCAGCTATGAGGGGACAACACGGGAGACCCAGTACTTC. The V call is TRBV7-9, the J call TRBJ2-5; possibly TRBD1 for D (6 bases). Germline V gene lookup returns CDR1 SEHNR and CDR2 FQNEAQ (reference sequence). V was shortened by 4 bases and J by 5 bases, with 17 bases between the two germline ends. This CDR3 comprises 15 residues.

This clonotype showed up many times. The chain combines TRBV4-3 with TRBJ2-3; TRBD1 aligns across 8 bases. Germline CDR1 and CDR2: LGHNA and YSLEER. V dropped 4 bases and J dropped 2; count of bases not matched to a gene: 8. The CDR3 runs 16 residues. The CDR3 region is CASSLKTGALTDTQYF. The CDR3 DNA reads as TGCGCCAGCAGCCTAAAGACAGGGGCACTCACAGATACGCAGTATTTT.

This clonotype was counted between two and nine times. The chain joins TRBV28 to TRBJ1-5, with D maybe TRBD1 (6 bases). The CDR3 covers 16 residues. The V gene lost 6 bases and the J gene lost 2 bases, with 17 bases spanning the gap. Germline V gene sequence: CDR1 MDHEN, CDR2 SYDVKM. This CDR3 reads CASRPTGIKGNQPQHF. CDR3 in DNA: TGTGCCAGCAGGCCCACAGGGATTAAGGGCAATCAGCCCCAGCATTTT.

The CDR3 sequence is CASSLIPRGRNSNQPQHF. The CDR3 DNA reads as TGCGCCAGCAGCCTCATACCACGAGGACGGAATAGCAATCAGCCCCAGCATTTT. The chain is built from TRBV5-1 and TRBJ1-5; D gene uncertain. Germline CDR1 reads SGHRS; CDR2 reads YFSETQ. This CDR3 region has 18 residues. The V and J ends lost 4 bases and 0 bases respectively, with 20 bases between them.

Of note for this clonotype: One base away lies a much larger clone, so this may be a sequencing read error. The chain has TRBV4-1 and TRBJ1-2; possibly TRBD1 for D (5 bases). Trimming pared 6 bases from V and 3 bases from J, leaving 17 bases between. Germline V CDR1 and CDR2: MGHRA, YSYEKL. The CDR3 spans 15 residues. CDR3 in amino acids: CASRQSTVQDYGYTF. CDR3 nucleotides: TGCGCCAGCAGACAGTCAACGGTACAGGACTATGGCTACACCTTC.

This clonotype was seen many times. This chain links TRBV4-2 with TRBJ2-7; D may be TRBD1 (8 bases). Germline values: CDR1 LGHNA, CDR2 YNFKEQ. This CDR3 has 14 amino acids. V lost 2 bases and J lost 7, with 15 bases in between. The CDR3 DNA reads TGTGCCAGCAGCCAACCCGGACAGGGAGGGGAGCAGTACTTC. The encoded protein is CASSQPGQGGEQYF.

This clonotype was observed many times. The chain employs TRBV27 and TRBJ1-5, with D uncertain. The V gene lost 4 bases and the J gene lost 5 bases, with 21 bases spanning the gap. The CDR3 runs to 17 residues. The germline V gene encodes CDR1 MNHEY and CDR2 SMNVEV (reference sequence). CDR3: CASSWSMGFPGHQPQHF. Written as DNA, the CDR3 is TGTGCCAGCAGTTGGTCGATGGGTTTTCCCGGTCATCAGCCCCAGCATTTT.

This clonotype was picked up many times. The rearrangement links TRBV12-3 or TRBV12-4 to TRBJ1-5; D might be TRBD1 (5 bases). This CDR3 contains 15 residues. Trimming cost V 3 bases and J 1 base, with 10 bases left between them. CDR3 sequence: CASSLEGYSNQPQHF. The CDR3 nucleotides are TGTGCCAGCAGTTTGGAGGGGTACAGCAATCAGCCCCAGCATTTT.

V and J are TRBV30 and TRBJ2-1; D is tentatively TRBD1 or TRBD2 (5 bases each). V lost 1 base to trimming and J lost 15 bases, with 19 bases between them. CDR1 and CDR2 (germline): GTSNPN, SVGIG (reference sequence). This CDR3 spans 13 amino acids. The CDR3 loop reads CAWSAYPQGVGFF. CDR3 in DNA: TGTGCCTGGAGTGCTTATCCTCAGGGAGTTGGGTTCTTC.

This clonotype has a handful of counts. This chain uses TRBV10-3 with TRBJ1-5; a possible D gene is TRBD1 (6 bases). This CDR3 region has 13 residues. Trimming shortened V by 4 bases and J by 5 bases, and 9 bases separated the two germline ends. CDR1 is ENHRY, CDR2 SYGVKD, per germline. This CDR3 reads CAISAQGDQPQHF. CDR3 DNA: TGTGCCATCAGTGCACAGGGAGATCAGCCCCAGCATTTT.

This clonotype was recorded at least ten times. The V call is TRBV14, the J call TRBJ1-2; tentative D call: TRBD1 (5 bases). The V and J ends lost 4 bases and 4 bases respectively, with 13 bases between them. The CDR3 runs to 14 residues. Germline loops: CDR1 SGHDN, CDR2 FVKESK. CDR3 protein: CASSRSGPGYGYTF. The DNA for the CDR3 is TGTGCCAGCAGCCGATCAGGGCCGGGCTATGGCTACACCTTC.